This TCR beta chain comes out of a study of blood T cells in healthy people across ages. Findings and limits, study-wide: Per-million-T-cell TCR beta diversity fell roughly linearly with age.

This clonotype was counted only a few times. The antigen is not known. A second roughly 7 to 11 cycle PCR used barcoded and J-beta primers. TCRdb fed the 5' RACE reads into MiXCR, producing one record per CDR3 protein. The table has about 750,000 distinct CDR3 sequences, roughly 50% seen once; the top ten hold about 38%. This clonotype originated in a man older than 75 in good health. Sequenced input: blood.

The CDR3 loop is CSARDRWEGRIQETQYF. The CDR3 coding sequence is TGCAGTGCTAGAGATAGGTGGGAGGGTAGGATCCAAGAGACCCAGTACTTC. The V and J genes are TRBV20-1 and TRBJ2-5; 7 bases match TRBD2. Germline values: CDR1 DFQATT, CDR2 SNEGSKA (reference sequence). This CDR3 contains 17 residues. The ends lost 0 bases at V and 1 base at J; junction bases unmatched: 11.